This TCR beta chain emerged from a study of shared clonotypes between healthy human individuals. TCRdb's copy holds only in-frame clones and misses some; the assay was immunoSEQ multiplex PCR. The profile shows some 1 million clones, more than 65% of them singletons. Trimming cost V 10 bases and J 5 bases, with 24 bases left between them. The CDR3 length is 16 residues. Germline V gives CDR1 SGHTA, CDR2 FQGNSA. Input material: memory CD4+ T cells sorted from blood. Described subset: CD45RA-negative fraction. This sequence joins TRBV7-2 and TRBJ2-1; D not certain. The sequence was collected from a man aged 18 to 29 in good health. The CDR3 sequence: CATTPWAAFGNNEQFF. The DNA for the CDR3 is TGTGCCACCACTCCTTGGGCGGCTTTCGGTAACAATGAGCAGTTCTTC. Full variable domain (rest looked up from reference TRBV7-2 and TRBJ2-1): GAGVSQSPSNKVTEKGKDVELRCDPISGHTALYWYRQSLGQGLEFLIYFQGNSAPDKSGLPSDRFSAERTGGSVSTLTIQRTQQEDSAVYLCATTPWAAFGNNEQFFGPGTRLTVL.